These 2 T cell receptor beta chains were sequenced from one sample in a study of blood T cell repertoires in COVID-19. TCRdb's copy holds only in-frame clones and misses some; the assay was immunoSEQ multiplex PCR. The sample has approximately 380,000 clones; 88% are singletons. The sample taken for sequencing was PBMCs or T cells enriched from blood (not recorded which). These TCRs come from a woman under 30 who had recovered from COVID-19.

The genes are TRBV30 and TRBJ2-7; 11 bases are a match to TRBD2. J lost 3 bases, V lost 2 bases, and 6 bases had no gene match. Germline CDR1 is GTSNPN and CDR2 is SVGIG (reference sequence). This CDR3 contains 15 residues. The CDR3 DNA follows: TGTGCCTGGAGTATTAGCGGGGGGGCCTTCTACGAGCAGTACTTC. This codes for CAWSISGGAFYEQYF.

The V call is TRBV19, the J call TRBJ1-5, with 9 nucleotides matching TRBD1. Germline V gene sequence: CDR1 LNHDA, CDR2 SQIVND (reference sequence). The CDR3 is 13 residues long. The V segment lost 6 bases and the J segment 7 bases; nucleotides outside the gene matches: 4. The CDR3 bases are TGTGCCAGTAGCGGGGACAGGGCCCAGCCCCAGCATTTT. Encoded protein: CASSGDRAQPQHF.